This T cell receptor beta chain was captured by sequencing in a study of response to subunit inactivated influenza vaccine. Each CDR3 protein gets one entry after TCRdb re-called the RT-PCR reads with MiXCR. This table holds some 800,000 distinct CDR3 sequences, approximately 21% found once. Germline CDR1 is SGHRS and CDR2 is YFSETQ. This CDR3 comprises 15 residues. J lost 3 bases, V lost 4 bases, and 8 bases had no gene match. This chain links TRBV5-1 with TRBJ2-3; TRBD2 matches at 7 bases. Sequences were derived from PBMCs from blood, sampled roughly 5 days after vaccination. The sequence was obtained from a man in his fifties who received an inactivated influenza vaccine. CDR3 residues: CASSPASGKTDTQYF. The CDR3 bases are TGCGCCAGCAGCCCGGCCAGCGGGAAAACAGATACGCAGTATTTT.